This TCR beta chain derives from a study of blood T cells in healthy people across ages. With 6 bases clipped from V and 6 bases from J, the junction kept 5 bases outside the gene matches. CDR1 is MNHEY, CDR2 SVGAGI, per germline. The CDR3 loop spans 14 amino acids. It was with a sample-barcoded 5' primer and a J-beta primer mix that a second PCR of about 6 to 12 cycles was run. TCRdb independently ran MiXCR on the 5' RACE reads; one entry per CDR3 protein. The sample records around 800,000 distinct CDR3 sequences, approximately 65% being singletons. Sequenced sample: blood. This sequence joins TRBV6-5 and TRBJ2-3, with TRBD1 matching 11 bases. This clonotype was sampled from a man in his thirties or forties in good health. The CDR3 sequence is CASRRTGGFDTQYF. The CDR3 DNA reads as TGTGCCAGCAGACGGACAGGGGGCTTCGATACGCAGTATTTT.